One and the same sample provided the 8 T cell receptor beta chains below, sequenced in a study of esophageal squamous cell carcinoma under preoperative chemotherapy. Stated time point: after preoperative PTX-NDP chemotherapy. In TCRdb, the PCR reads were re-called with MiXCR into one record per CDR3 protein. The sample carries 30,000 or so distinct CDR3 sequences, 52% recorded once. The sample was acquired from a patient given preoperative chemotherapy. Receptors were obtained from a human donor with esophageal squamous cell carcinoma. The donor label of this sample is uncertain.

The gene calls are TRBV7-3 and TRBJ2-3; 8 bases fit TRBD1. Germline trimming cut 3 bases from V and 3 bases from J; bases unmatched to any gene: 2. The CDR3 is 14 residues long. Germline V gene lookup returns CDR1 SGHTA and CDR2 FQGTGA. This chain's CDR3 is CASSLDRATDTQYF. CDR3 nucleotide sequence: TGTGCCAGCAGCTTGGACAGGGCTACAGATACGCAGTATTTT.

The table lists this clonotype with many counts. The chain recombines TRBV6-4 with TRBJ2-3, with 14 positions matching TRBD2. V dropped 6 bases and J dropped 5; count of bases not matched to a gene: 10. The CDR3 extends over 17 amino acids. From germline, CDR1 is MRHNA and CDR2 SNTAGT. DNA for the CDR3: TGTGCCAGCAGCGAGACTAGCGGGGGGGCTGGTGGAGATACGCAGTATTTT. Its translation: CASSETSGGAGGDTQYF.

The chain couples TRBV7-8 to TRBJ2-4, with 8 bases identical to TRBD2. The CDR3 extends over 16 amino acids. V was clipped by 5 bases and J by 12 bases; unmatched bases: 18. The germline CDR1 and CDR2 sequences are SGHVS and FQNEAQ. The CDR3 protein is CASSDLAGGAKDTQYF. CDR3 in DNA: TGTGCCAGCAGCGACCTGGCGGGGGGAGCCAAAGATACTCAGTACTTC.

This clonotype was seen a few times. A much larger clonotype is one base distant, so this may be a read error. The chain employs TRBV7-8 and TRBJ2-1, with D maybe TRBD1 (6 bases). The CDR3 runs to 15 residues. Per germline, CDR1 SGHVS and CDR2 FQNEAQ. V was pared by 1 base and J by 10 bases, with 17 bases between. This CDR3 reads CASSLVGGPTYEQFF. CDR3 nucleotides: TGTGCCAGCAGCTTAGTTGGGGGCCCGACCTACGAGCAGTTCTTC.

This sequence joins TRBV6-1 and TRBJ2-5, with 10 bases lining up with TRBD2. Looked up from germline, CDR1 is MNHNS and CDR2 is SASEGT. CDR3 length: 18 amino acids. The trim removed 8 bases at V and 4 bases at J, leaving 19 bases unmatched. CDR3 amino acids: CASSAVTDTSSGRETQYF. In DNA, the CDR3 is TGTGCCAGCTCCGCAGTTACTGACACGTCTAGCGGGAGAGAGACCCAGTACTTC.

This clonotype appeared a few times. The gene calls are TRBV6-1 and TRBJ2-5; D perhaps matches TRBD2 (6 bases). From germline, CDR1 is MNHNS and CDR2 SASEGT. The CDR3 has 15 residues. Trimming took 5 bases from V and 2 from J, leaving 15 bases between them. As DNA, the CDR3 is TGTGCCAGCAGTCCCGCCGCGGGGACTCAAGAGACCCAGTACTTC. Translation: CASSPAAGTQETQYF.

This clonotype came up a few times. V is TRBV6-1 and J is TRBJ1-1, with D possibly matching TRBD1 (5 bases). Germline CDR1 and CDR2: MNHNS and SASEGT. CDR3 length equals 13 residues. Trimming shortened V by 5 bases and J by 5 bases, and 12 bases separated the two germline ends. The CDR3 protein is CASSRGEGTEAFF. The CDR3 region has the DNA TGTGCCAGCAGTAGGGGCGAGGGGACTGAAGCTTTCTTT.

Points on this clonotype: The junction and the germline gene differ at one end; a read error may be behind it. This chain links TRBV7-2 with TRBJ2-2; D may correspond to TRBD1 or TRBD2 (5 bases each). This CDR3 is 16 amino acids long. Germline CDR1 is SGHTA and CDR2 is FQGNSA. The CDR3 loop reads CASSSGSAGSTGEQFF. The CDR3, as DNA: TGTGCCAGCAGCTCCGGGTCAGCAGGGAGTACCGGGGAGCAGTTTTTT.